The T cell receptor beta chain described here comes from a study of glioma-infiltrating T cells after dendritic cell vaccination. This CDR3 is built from 13 residues. V was cut by 3 bases and J by 4 bases, with 10 bases left in between. Germline V gene sequence: CDR1 MGHRA, CDR2 YSYEKL. Sequencing was performed with immunoSEQ multiplex PCR; in TCRdb, only in-frame clones are kept and a portion is missing. The data show 70,000 to 100,000 clones, around 86% seen once. Time point reported: after dendritic cell vaccination, including at tumor progression/relapse. This clonotype was sampled from a human donor with glioblastoma. Sequencing used blood, obtained after dendritic cell vaccination. This rearrangement joins TRBV4-1 to TRBJ2-7, with D tentatively TRBD2 (5 bases). The DNA for the CDR3 is TGCGCCAGCAGCCACCAGAGGGCGTACGAGCAGTACTTC. Translation gives CASSHQRAYEQYF.